One sample yielded the 27 T cell receptor beta chains listed below, sequenced in a study of T cells in Graves' hyperthyroidism and ophthalmopathy. From RNA transcripts, TCR beta CDR3 regions were amplified. The primer set for the first-round RT-PCR of the TCR CDR3 was HTBI. TCRdb processed the multiplex PCR reads anew with MiXCR; each CDR3 protein has one entry. The repertoire holds more than 350,000 distinct CDR3 sequences, with about 18% as singletons. Sample: blood. The receptors originated from a woman aged 30 to 39 with Graves' hyperthyroidism that later progressed to Graves' ophthalmopathy.

This clonotype was detected ten times or more. This chain links TRBV7-8 with TRBJ2-7, with D perhaps TRBD2 (5 bases). The germline V gene encodes CDR1 SGHVS and CDR2 FQNEAQ. The V end lost 1 base, the J end lost 0 bases, and 10 bases lay between the germline ends. This CDR3 has 15 amino acids. CDR3 sequence (DNA): TGTGCCAGCAGCTTAGGGTTAGCGTACTCCTACGAGCAGTACTTC. Translating gives CASSLGLAYSYEQYF.

There are many counts of this clonotype. The chain joins TRBV6-1 to TRBJ2-3; D is unresolved. The length of the CDR3 is 15 residues. The germline V gene encodes CDR1 MNHNS and CDR2 SASEGT. Trimming removed 5 bases at V and 2 bases at J, with 14 bases between. The CDR3 DNA is TGTGCCAGCAGTTCCTTGGGGTCCACCACAGATACGCAGTATTTT. Translating it yields CASSSLGSTTDTQYF.

Ten or more counts support this clonotype. V usage is TRBV7-8 and J usage is TRBJ2-5, with 10 bases identical to TRBD1. This CDR3 is 15 amino acids long. The V segment lost 5 bases and the J segment 7 bases; nucleotides outside the gene matches: 10. Germline lookup yields CDR1 SGHVS and CDR2 FQNEAQ. The CDR3 protein is CASSAKTGGVGTQYF. In DNA form, the CDR3 reads TGTGCCAGCAGCGCAAAGACAGGGGGCGTGGGGACCCAGTACTTC. The whole variable domain, remainder taken from reference TRBV7-8 and TRBJ2-5, is GAGVSQSPRYKVAKRGQDVALRCDPISGHVSLFWYQQALGQGPEFLTYFQNEAQLDKSGLPSDRFFAERPEGSVSTLKIQRTQQEDSAVYLCASSAKTGGVGTQYFGPGTRLLVL.

At least ten counts were recorded for this clonotype. The CDR3: CASSLLQVLERDEQFF. The DNA of the CDR3 is TGTGCCAGCAGTTTACTACAGGTCCTCGAAAGGGATGAGCAGTTCTTC. This rearrangement joins TRBV28 to TRBJ2-1, with D possibly TRBD1 on 5 matching bases. CDR1 MDHEN and CDR2 SYDVKM come from the germline V gene. The CDR3 loop spans 16 amino acids. Trimming stripped 2 bases from V and 8 bases from J, with 19 bases between.

The chain links TRBV24-1 to TRBJ1-5, with TRBD1 as a possible D gene (6 bases). The CDR3 runs 15 residues. The germline V gene encodes CDR1 KGHDR and CDR2 SFDVKD. With 3 bases removed from V and 5 bases from J, the gap between germline ends came to 13 bases. DNA of the CDR3: TGTGCCACCAGTGATAACAGGGTGGCAGATCAGCCCCAGCATTTT. Its protein product is CATSDNRVADQPQHF.

This clonotype has a count of ten or more. The chain has TRBV13 and TRBJ1-2; TRBD1 agrees at 8 bases. Per germline, CDR1 PRHDT and CDR2 FYEKMQ (reference sequence). This CDR3 region has 15 residues. V lost 6 bases and J lost 4; bases outside the gene matches: 10. CDR3 coding DNA: TGTGCCAGCAGAAATAGGTCAGGGGGCAGCTATGGCTACACCTTC. This translates into CASRNRSGGSYGYTF.

A note on this clonotype: A much larger clonotype is one base distant, so this may be a read error. This sequence joins TRBV2 and TRBJ2-2, with 11 bases lining up with TRBD1. This CDR3 comprises 16 residues. CDR1 SNHLY and CDR2 FYNNEI come from the germline V gene. The CDR3 region is CASSPGTGGNTWELFF. CDR3 nucleotide sequence: TGTGCCAGCAGCCCAGGGACAGGGGGGAACACCTGGGAGCTGTTTTTT.

This chain connects TRBV30 to TRBJ2-7; 12 positions match TRBD2. CDR1 is GTSNPN and CDR2 is SVGIG in the germline V gene (reference sequence). The CDR3 runs 13 residues. The V segment lost 7 bases and the J segment 2 bases; nucleotides outside the gene matches: 3. The CDR3 region is CASGLAGTYEQYF. CDR3 DNA sequence: TGTGCCTCAGGACTAGCGGGAACCTACGAGCAGTACTTC. Drawing the rest from reference TRBV30 and TRBJ2-7, the complete variable domain is SQTIHQWPATLVQPVGSPLSLECTVEGTSNPNLYWYRQAAGRGLQLLFYSVGIGQISSEVPQNLSASRPQDRQFILSSKKLLLSDSGFYLCASGLAGTYEQYFGPGTRLTVT.

This clonotype came up many times. The V gene is TRBV11-2, the J gene TRBJ1-6, with a tentative D call TRBD1 (6 bases). This CDR3 contains 14 residues. V was clipped by 5 bases and J by 12 bases, with 17 bases between them. Germline-derived CDR1 and CDR2 are SGHAT and FQNNGV. CDR3 loop: CASSGHTGRGPLHF. The DNA for the CDR3 is TGTGCCAGCAGCGGCCATACAGGGAGAGGACCCCTCCACTTT.

This clonotype was recorded at least ten times. This rearrangement joins TRBV5-1 to TRBJ1-1; 7 bases map to TRBD1. The V gene end was trimmed by 1 base and the J gene end by 5 bases; junction bases not matched to a gene: 5. Looked up from germline, CDR1 is SGHRS and CDR2 is YFSETQ. The CDR3 consists of 14 residues. In DNA, the CDR3 is TGCGCCAGCAGCTTGACAGGGGCTCGGACTGAAGCTTTCTTT. This sequence encodes CASSLTGARTEAFF.

This chain joins TRBV5-6 and TRBJ2-2; maybe TRBD2 (5 bases). The CDR3 has 12 residues. Trimming stripped 1 base from V and 9 bases from J, with 7 bases between. Per germline, CDR1 SGHDT and CDR2 YYEEEE. CDR3 coding DNA: TGTGCCAGCAGCTTGCTAGCAAGGGAGCTGTTTTTT. This gives the protein CASSLLARELFF.

This clonotype was seen repeatedly, ten times or more. The chain recombines TRBV5-1 with TRBJ1-2; D gene uncertain. CDR3 length: 13 residues. The germline V and J ends were trimmed by 4 bases and 2 bases, with 9 bases remaining between them. CDR1 is SGHRS, CDR2 YFSETQ, per germline. CDR3 residues: CASSRTVNYGYTF. DNA for the CDR3: TGCGCCAGCAGCCGGACGGTGAACTATGGCTACACCTTC.

This clonotype was counted at least ten times. The CDR3 bases are TGTGCCAGTAGTAAGGGGTACGGGACTGAAGCTTTCTTT. Protein: CASSKGYGTEAFF. This chain uses TRBV19 with TRBJ1-1; TRBD1 might be the D (5 bases). V was trimmed by 4 bases and J by 5 bases, leaving 11 bases between them. The CDR3 has 13 residues. Germline CDR1 reads LNHDA; CDR2 reads SQIVND (reference sequence).

This clonotype was detected many times. The chain is built from TRBV11-2 and TRBJ1-2; no clear D gene. CDR3 length: 14 amino acids. The germline V gene encodes CDR1 SGHAT and CDR2 FQNNGV. The V and J ends lost 6 bases and 4 bases respectively, with 15 bases between them. The CDR3 region is CASSPGPVSYGYTF. DNA of the CDR3: TGTGCCAGCAGTCCCGGTCCAGTATCCTATGGCTACACCTTC.

J is TRBJ1-2 and V is TRBV7-2, with D perhaps matching TRBD1 (6 bases). CDR3 length equals 15 residues. With 3 bases removed from V and 0 bases from J, the gap between germline ends came to 11 bases. Germline CDR1 and CDR2: SGHTA and FQGNSA. The CDR3 sequence is CASSLYRATNYGYTF. CDR3 nucleotides: TGTGCCAGCAGCTTGTACAGGGCCACTAACTATGGCTACACCTTC.

This clonotype was seen a handful of times. The genes are TRBV4-1 and TRBJ2-2; 10 positions match TRBD2. The length of the CDR3 is 15 residues. Trimming removed 4 bases from V and 3 bases from J; junction bases left unmatched: 2. CDR1 and CDR2 (germline): MGHRA, YSYEKL. The CDR3 nucleotides read TGCGCCAGCAGCCGAGGACTAGCGGACACCGGGGAGCTGTTTTTT. It specifies CASSRGLADTGELFF.

This clonotype has just a few counts. V usage is TRBV7-9 and J usage is TRBJ2-3; weak D call: TRBD1 (5 bases). CDR1 SEHNR and CDR2 FQNEAQ come from the germline V gene (reference sequence). The CDR3 consists of 14 residues. V lost 4 bases and J lost 2, with 10 bases in between. The CDR3: CASSSTAYTDTQYF. The CDR3 DNA sequence: TGTGCCAGCAGCTCGACAGCTTACACAGATACGCAGTATTTT.

The genes are TRBV15 and TRBJ2-3; 8 bases are a match to TRBD1. This CDR3 is 15 amino acids long. Losses at the gene ends were 4 bases for V and 6 bases for J; bases not matched to a gene: 9. The germline CDR1 and CDR2 sequences are LNHNV and YYDKDF (reference sequence). CDR3 loop: CATSNGQGGGDTQYF. The CDR3 DNA is TGTGCCACCAGCAATGGACAGGGAGGTGGCGATACGCAGTATTTT.

The chain recombines TRBV12-3 or TRBV12-4 with TRBJ2-3; D is unresolved. Trimming removed 6 bases from V and 0 bases from J, with 10 bases in between. The CDR3 covers 14 residues. CDR3 DNA: TGTGCCAGCAGCACACGAACTAGCACAGATACGCAGTATTTT. Its protein product is CASSTRTSTDTQYF.

This rearrangement joins TRBV12-3 or TRBV12-4 to TRBJ2-7, with TRBD1 identical over 9 bases. J gave up 4 bases and V 5 bases, and 12 bases lay outside the gene matches. This CDR3 spans 16 amino acids. The CDR3 spells CASSKAGTGTYYEQYF. The CDR3 nucleotides read TGTGCCAGCAGTAAGGCCGGGACAGGGACTTATTACGAGCAGTACTTC.

At least ten counts were recorded for this clonotype. The rearrangement joins TRBV28 to TRBJ2-1; D gene ambiguous. Germline V gene data show CDR1 as MDHEN and CDR2 as SYDVKM. The CDR3 covers 13 residues. V gave up 5 bases and J gave up 6 bases, with 11 bases separating them. The CDR3: CASSLPSSNEQFF. CDR3 bases: TGTGCCAGCAGTCTTCCCTCGTCCAATGAGCAGTTCTTC.

This clonotype has ten or more counts. The chain combines TRBV10-2 with TRBJ1-6, with no clear D. Trimming pared 8 bases from V and 4 bases from J, leaving 9 bases between. This CDR3 spans 13 amino acids. Per the germline V gene, CDR1 is WSHSY and CDR2 is SAAADI. The CDR3 sequence is CASAVEYNSPLHF. The CDR3 DNA sequence: TGCGCCAGCGCCGTGGAGTATAATTCACCCCTCCACTTT.

V is TRBV4-1 and J is TRBJ1-5, with a possible D match to TRBD1 (6 bases). The germline CDR1 and CDR2 sequences are MGHRA and YSYEKL. This CDR3 spans 16 amino acids. Trimming took 1 base from V and 5 from J, leaving 15 bases between them. The CDR3 region is CASSQGPGVRDQPQHF. The CDR3 region has the DNA TGCGCCAGCAGCCAAGGTCCAGGGGTCCGGGATCAGCCCCAGCATTTT.

This clonotype was seen more than once but under ten times. The chain joins TRBV6-5 to TRBJ1-4; maybe TRBD1 (6 bases). CDR3 length: 15 residues. Trimming left V 7 bases short and J 7 bases short, with 19 bases between. Germline V gene lookup returns CDR1 MNHEY and CDR2 SVGAGI. The CDR3 region is CASNRGGGGGEKLFF. DNA for the CDR3: TGTGCCAGCAACCGCGGGGGCGGTGGCGGTGAAAAACTGTTTTTT.

With respect to this clonotype: A much larger clone lies one base from this, so it may be a read error. The V call is TRBV30, the J call TRBJ2-4, with D maybe TRBD2 (6 bases). This CDR3 is 14 amino acids long. V shed 0 bases and J shed 13 bases, with 19 bases lying between them. Per germline, CDR1 GTSNPN and CDR2 SVGIG (reference sequence). The CDR3 sequence is CAWSVHRWRGMQYF. CDR3 nucleotides: TGTGCCTGGAGTGTACATCGATGGCGGGGCATGCAGTACTTC.

This clonotype came up once. V gene TRBV20-1 combines with J gene TRBJ1-1; possibly TRBD1 for D (5 bases). This CDR3 has 11 amino acids. The V end was cut by 3 bases, the J end by 5 bases, with 7 bases between. The germline gives CDR1 DFQATT, CDR2 SNEGSKA (reference sequence). CDR3 amino acids: CSASWGTEAFF. DNA for the CDR3: TGCAGTGCTAGTTGGGGGACTGAAGCTTTCTTT.

This clonotype was picked up many times. V gene TRBV6-1 combines with J gene TRBJ2-7; tentatively, D is TRBD1 (6 bases). The CDR3 loop spans 15 amino acids. Germline loops: CDR1 MNHNS, CDR2 SASEGT. V was cut by 4 bases and J by 3 bases, with 16 bases left in between. CDR3 protein: CASSGTPGQGYEQYF. The CDR3 DNA reads as TGTGCCAGCAGTGGAACCCCGGGACAAGGCTACGAGCAGTACTTC.